Presented here are 3 T cell receptor beta chains from one specimen sequenced in a study of immune cell composition in non-small cell lung cancer. Assay: immunoSEQ multiplex PCR; the TCRdb copy retains only in-frame clones and omits some. Of fewer than 20,000 clones listed, 77% are singletons. Normal lung was taken at the farthest possible site, at least 3 cm from tumour. These data also formed part of another study, on CD4 T cells in lung cancer.

Source material: non-adjacent lung tissue. The source of these receptors is a human donor with non-small cell lung cancer.

This clone was seen only once. The chain uses TRBV5-5 and TRBJ2-3; 9 nucleotides match TRBD2. J gave up 3 bases and V 3 bases, and 8 bases lay outside the gene matches. The CDR3 is made up of 16 amino acids. Germline loops: CDR1 SGHKS, CDR2 YYEKEE (reference sequence). Here the CDR3 reads CASSYIAGEGTDTQYF. The CDR3 DNA is TGTGCCAGCAGCTACATAGCGGGGGAGGGTACAGATACGCAGTATTTT.

In this sample, this clone turned up once. The chain joins TRBV9 to TRBJ2-5; 12 bases align to TRBD2. The CDR3 consists of 16 residues. With V trimmed by 5 bases and J by 4 bases, 9 bases remained unmatched. Germline assignment: CDR1 SGDLS and CDR2 YYNGEE. The CDR3 loop is CASSFDPGLAGETQYF. The CDR3 DNA reads TGTGCCAGCAGTTTTGACCCGGGACTAGCGGGAGAGACCCAGTACTTC.

The J gene is TRBJ2-7, the V gene TRBV30; 9 nucleotides align to TRBD1. The CDR3 spans 15 residues. CDR1 and CDR2 from the germline V gene are GTSNPN and SVGIG (reference sequence). J was trimmed by 3 bases and V by 5 bases; bases with no gene match: 11. The CDR3: CAWGTPGQGRYEQYF. The CDR3 DNA is TGTGCCTGGGGAACACCGGGACAGGGACGCTACGAGCAGTACTTC.